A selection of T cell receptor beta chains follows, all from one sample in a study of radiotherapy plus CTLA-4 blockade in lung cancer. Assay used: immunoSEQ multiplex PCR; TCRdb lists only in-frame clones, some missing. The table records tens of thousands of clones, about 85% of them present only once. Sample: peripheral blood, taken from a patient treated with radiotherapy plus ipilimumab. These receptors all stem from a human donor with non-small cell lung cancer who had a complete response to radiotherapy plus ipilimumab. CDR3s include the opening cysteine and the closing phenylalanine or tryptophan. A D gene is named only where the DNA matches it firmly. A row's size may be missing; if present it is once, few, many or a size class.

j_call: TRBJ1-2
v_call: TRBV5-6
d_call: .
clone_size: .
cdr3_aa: CASSLGQGNYGYTF
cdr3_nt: TGTGCCAGCAGCTTGGGGCAGGGGAACTATGGCTACACCTTC

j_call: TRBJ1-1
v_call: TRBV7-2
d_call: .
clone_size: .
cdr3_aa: CASSTSTVWNTEAFF
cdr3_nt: TGTGCCAGCAGTACCTCGACAGTTTGGAACACTGAAGCTTTCTTT

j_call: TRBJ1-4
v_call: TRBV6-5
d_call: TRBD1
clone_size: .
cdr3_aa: CASSYSGTGLNEKLFF
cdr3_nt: TGTGCCAGCAGTTACTCCGGGACAGGACTCAATGAAAAACTGTTTTTT

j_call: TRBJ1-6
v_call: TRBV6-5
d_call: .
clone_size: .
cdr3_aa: CASSYSLRVSPLHF
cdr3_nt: TGTGCCAGCAGTTACTCGTTGAGGGTTTCACCCCTCCACTTT

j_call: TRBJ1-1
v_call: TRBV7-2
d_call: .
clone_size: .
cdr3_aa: CASSPHRVNTEAFF
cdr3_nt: TGTGCCAGCAGCCCTCACAGGGTTAACACTGAAGCTTTCTTT

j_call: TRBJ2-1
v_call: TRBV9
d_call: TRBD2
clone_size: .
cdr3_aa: CASSGGRGLLYNEQFF
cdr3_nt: TGTGCCAGCAGCGGCGGGAGGGGCCTCTTATACAATGAGCAGTTCTTC

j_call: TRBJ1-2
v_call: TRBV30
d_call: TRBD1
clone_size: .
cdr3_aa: CAWRRVQGVVVGYTF
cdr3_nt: TGTGCCTGGAGAAGGGTACAGGGGGTAGTGGTTGGCTACACCTTC

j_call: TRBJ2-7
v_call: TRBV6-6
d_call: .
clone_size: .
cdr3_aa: CASSRTVSGGSYEQYF
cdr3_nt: TGTGCCAGCAGCCGGACAGTTAGTGGAGGCTCCTACGAGCAGTACTTC

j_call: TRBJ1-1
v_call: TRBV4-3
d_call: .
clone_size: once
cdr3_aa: CASSQGEGWGTEAFF
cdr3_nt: TGCGCCAGCAGCCAAGGGGAGGGGTGGGGCACTGAAGCTTTCTTT

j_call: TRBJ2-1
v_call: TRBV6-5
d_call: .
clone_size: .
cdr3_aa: CASSYSRQISGNEQFF
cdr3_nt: TGTGCCAGCAGTTACTCTCGGCAAATATCGGGCAATGAGCAGTTCTTC

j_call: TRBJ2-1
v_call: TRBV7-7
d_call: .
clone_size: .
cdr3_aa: CASSLQGGNEQFF
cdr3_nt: TGTGCTAGCAGCTTACAGGGAGGCAATGAGCAGTTCTTC

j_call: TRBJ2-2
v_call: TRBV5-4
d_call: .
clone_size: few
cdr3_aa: CASSSYTGFGELFF
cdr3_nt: TGTGCCAGCAGCTCTTACACAGGGTTCGGGGAGCTGTTTTTT

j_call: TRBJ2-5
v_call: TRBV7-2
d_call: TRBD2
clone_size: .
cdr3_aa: CASSLGLAEETQYF
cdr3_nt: TGTGCCAGCAGCCTCGGGCTAGCGGAAGAGACCCAGTACTTC

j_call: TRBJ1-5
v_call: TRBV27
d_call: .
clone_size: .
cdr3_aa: CASSLRGNQPQHF
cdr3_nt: TGTGCCAGCAGTTTAAGGGGGAATCAGCCCCAGCATTTT

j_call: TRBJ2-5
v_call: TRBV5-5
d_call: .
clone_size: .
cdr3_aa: CASSFTVHQETQYF
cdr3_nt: TGTGCCAGCAGCTTCACAGTCCACCAAGAGACCCAGTACTTC

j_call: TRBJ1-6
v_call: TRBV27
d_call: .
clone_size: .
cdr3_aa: CASSLRGGVGSPLHF
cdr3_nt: TGTGCCAGCAGTTTAAGAGGAGGGGTAGGATCACCCCTCCACTTT

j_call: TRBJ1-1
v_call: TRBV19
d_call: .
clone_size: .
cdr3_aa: CASSPTGLLTEAFF
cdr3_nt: TGTGCCAGTAGTCCGACAGGTCTCCTCACTGAAGCTTTCTTT

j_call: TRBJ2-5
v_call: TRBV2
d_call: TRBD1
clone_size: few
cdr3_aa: CASGTVVETQYF
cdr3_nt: TGTGCCAGCGGGACAGTCGTAGAGACCCAGTACTTC

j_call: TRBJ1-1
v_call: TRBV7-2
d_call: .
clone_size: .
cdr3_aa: CASSLEDSPNTEAFF
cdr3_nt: TGTGCCAGCAGCTTAGAGGACAGCCCTAACACTGAAGCTTTCTTT

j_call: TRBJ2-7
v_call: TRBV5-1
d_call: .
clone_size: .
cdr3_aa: CASSLATSALYEQYF
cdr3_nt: TGCGCCAGCAGCTTGGCGACTAGTGCTCTCTACGAGCAGTACTTC

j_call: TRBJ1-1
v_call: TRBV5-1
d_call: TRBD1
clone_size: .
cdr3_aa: CASTQGRGTEAFF
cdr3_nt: TGCGCCAGCACCCAGGGCAGGGGGACTGAAGCTTTCTTT

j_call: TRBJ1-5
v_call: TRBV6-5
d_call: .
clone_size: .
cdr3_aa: CASSSRGGAGNQPQHF
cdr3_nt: TGTGCCAGCAGTTCCCGAGGGGGGGCGGGGAATCAGCCCCAGCATTTT

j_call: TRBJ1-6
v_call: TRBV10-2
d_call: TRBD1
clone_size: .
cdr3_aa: CASRRTGAYRTGGSPLHF
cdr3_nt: TGCGCCAGCAGGCGGACAGGGGCGTACCGAACGGGGGGTTCACCCCTCCACTTT

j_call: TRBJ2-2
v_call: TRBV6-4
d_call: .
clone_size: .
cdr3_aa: CASSDRSGELFF
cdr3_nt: TGTGCCAGCAGTGACCGTTCCGGGGAGCTGTTTTTT

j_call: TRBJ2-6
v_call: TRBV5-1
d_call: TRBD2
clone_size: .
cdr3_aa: CASRPRGLAGGLIGSGANVLTF
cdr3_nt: TGCGCCAGCAGACCGAGGGGACTAGCGGGGGGTCTTATTGGGTCCGGGGCCAACGTCCTGACTTTC

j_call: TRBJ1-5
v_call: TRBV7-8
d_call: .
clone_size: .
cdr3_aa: CASSSDSHNQPQHF
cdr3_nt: TGTGCCAGCAGCTCGGACAGCCACAATCAGCCCCAGCATTTT

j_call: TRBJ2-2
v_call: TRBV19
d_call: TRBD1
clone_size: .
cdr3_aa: CASIRDSENTGELFF
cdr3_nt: TGTGCCAGTATCCGGGACAGTGAAAACACCGGGGAGCTGTTTTTT

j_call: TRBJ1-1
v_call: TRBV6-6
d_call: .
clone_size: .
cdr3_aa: CASSYAPGTTPAFF
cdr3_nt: TGTGCCAGCAGTTACGCCCCCGGGACAACGCCCGCTTTCTTT

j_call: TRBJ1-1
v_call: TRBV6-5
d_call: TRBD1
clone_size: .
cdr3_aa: CASSYGQGASQAFF
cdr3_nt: TGTGCCAGCAGTTATGGACAGGGGGCTTCCCAAGCTTTCTTT

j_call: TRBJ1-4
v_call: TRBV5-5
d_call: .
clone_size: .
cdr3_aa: CASSLNRQTYEKLFF
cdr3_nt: TGTGCCAGCAGCTTGAATCGGCAGACTTATGAAAAACTGTTTTTT

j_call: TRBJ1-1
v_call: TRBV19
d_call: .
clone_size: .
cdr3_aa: CASTVSWNTEAFF
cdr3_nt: TGTGCCAGTACCGTATCCTGGAACACTGAAGCTTTCTTT

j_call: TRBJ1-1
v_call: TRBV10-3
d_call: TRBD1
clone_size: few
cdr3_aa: CATITGGTGGNTEAFF
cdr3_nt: TGTGCCACGATCACCGGGGGGACAGGGGGAAACACTGAAGCTTTCTTT

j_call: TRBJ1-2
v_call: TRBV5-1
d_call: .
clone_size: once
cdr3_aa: CASSQADGDYGYTF
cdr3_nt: TGCGCCAGCAGCCAAGCGGACGGAGACTATGGCTACACCTTC

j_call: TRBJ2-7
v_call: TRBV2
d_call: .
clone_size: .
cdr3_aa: CASSEEPRDSYEQYF
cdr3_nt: TGTGCCAGCAGTGAAGAACCACGGGACTCCTACGAGCAGTACTTC

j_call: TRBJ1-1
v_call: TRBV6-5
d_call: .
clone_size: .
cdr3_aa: CASRITGFQNTEAFF
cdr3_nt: TGTGCCAGCAGGATAACAGGGTTCCAAAACACTGAAGCTTTCTTT

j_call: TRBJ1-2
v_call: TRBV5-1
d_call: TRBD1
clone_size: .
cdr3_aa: CASSQGQGGYTF
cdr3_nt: TGCGCCAGCAGCCAGGGACAGGGCGGCTACACCTTC

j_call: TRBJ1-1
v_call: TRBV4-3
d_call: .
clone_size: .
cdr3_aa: CASSQGGGGRGEAFF
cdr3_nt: TGCGCCAGCAGCCAAGGGGGCGGGGGGCGTGGTGAAGCTTTCTTT

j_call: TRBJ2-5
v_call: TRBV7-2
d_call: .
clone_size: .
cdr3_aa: CASSTSPQETQYF
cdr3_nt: TGTGCCAGCAGTACTAGCCCCCAAGAGACCCAGTACTTC

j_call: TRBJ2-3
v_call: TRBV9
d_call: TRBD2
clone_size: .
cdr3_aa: CASSVAIGSGTSSTDTQYF
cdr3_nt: TGTGCCAGCAGCGTAGCTATAGGTTCCGGGACTAGCAGTACAGATACGCAGTATTTT

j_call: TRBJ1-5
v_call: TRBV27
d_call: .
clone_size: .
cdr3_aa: CARGGDQNQPQHF
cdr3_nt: TGTGCCAGAGGGGGGGACCAAAATCAGCCCCAGCATTTT

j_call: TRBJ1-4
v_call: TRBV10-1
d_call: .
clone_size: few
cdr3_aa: CASSESSGGLGKLFF
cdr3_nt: TGCGCCAGCAGTGAGTCTTCCGGGGGTTTGGGGAAACTGTTTTTT

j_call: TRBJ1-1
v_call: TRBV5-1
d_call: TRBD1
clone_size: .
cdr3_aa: CASSKDRGIEAFF
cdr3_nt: TGCGCCAGCAGCAAGGACAGGGGGATTGAAGCTTTCTTT

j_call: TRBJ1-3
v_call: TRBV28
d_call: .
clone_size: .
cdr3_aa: CASSYRGGNTIYF
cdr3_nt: TGTGCCAGCAGTTATCGGGGAGGAAACACCATATATTTT

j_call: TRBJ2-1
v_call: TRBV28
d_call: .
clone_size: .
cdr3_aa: CASSWAYEQFF
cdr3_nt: TGTGCCAGCAGTTGGGCCTATGAGCAGTTCTTC

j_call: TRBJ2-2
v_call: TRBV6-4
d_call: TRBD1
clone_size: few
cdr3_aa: CASSEGGQYTGELFF
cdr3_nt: TGTGCCAGCAGTGAAGGGGGACAGTACACCGGGGAGCTGTTTTTT

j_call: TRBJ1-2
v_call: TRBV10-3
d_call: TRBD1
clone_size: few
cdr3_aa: CAISATGQEWSYGYTF
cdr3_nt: TGTGCCATCAGTGCCACGGGACAGGAATGGAGCTATGGCTACACCTTC